Presented here are 19 T cell receptor beta chains from one specimen sequenced in a study of Tregs in tolerant kidney transplant recipients. Only in-frame clones appear in the TCRdb table, and some are missing; sequencing was by immunoSEQ multiplex PCR. Of over 85,000 clones listed, 93% are singletons. This specimen was CD4+ T cells from blood, taken before the transplant. The receptors originated from a human donor who received a combined kidney and bone marrow transplant.

The chain links TRBV28 to TRBJ1-1; the match to TRBD1 covers 8 bases. Losses at the gene ends were 4 bases for V and 4 bases for J; bases not matched to a gene: 11. Looked up from germline, CDR1 is MDHEN and CDR2 is SYDVKM. This CDR3 has 16 residues. CDR3 sequence: CASSSYADRGGTEAFF. CDR3 in DNA: TGTGCCAGCAGTTCCTACGCCGACAGGGGTGGCACTGAAGCTTTCTTT. Combining the CDR3 with reference TRBV28 and TRBJ1-1 gives the whole variable domain DVKVTQSSRYLVKRTGEKVFLECVQDMDHENMFWYRQDPGLGLRLIYFSYDVKMKEKGDIPEGYSVSREKKERFSLILESASTNQTSMYLCASSSYADRGGTEAFFGQGTRLTVV.

This chain connects TRBV7-2 to TRBJ1-1; D is perhaps TRBD1 (6 bases). The V and J ends lost 3 bases and 3 bases respectively, with 11 bases between them. The CDR3 extends over 14 amino acids. CDR1 SGHTA and CDR2 FQGNSA come from the germline V gene. CDR3 residues: CASSFRGGDTEAFF. CDR3 nucleotides: TGTGCCAGCAGCTTCAGGGGTGGGGACACTGAAGCTTTCTTT.

The chain has TRBV9 and TRBJ1-3; D is undetermined. V was pared by 0 bases and J by 1 base, with 2 bases between. This CDR3 contains 13 residues. Per germline, CDR1 SGDLS and CDR2 YYNGEE. CDR3 in DNA: TGTGCCAGCAGCGTAGCTTCTGGAAACACCATATATTTT. This codes for CASSVASGNTIYF.

The chain uses TRBV19 and TRBJ1-2; 10 bases match TRBD1. Germline values: CDR1 LNHDA, CDR2 SQIVND (reference sequence). The V segment lost 5 bases and the J segment 8 bases; nucleotides outside the gene matches: 5. The CDR3 has 13 amino acids. The CDR3 nucleotides read TGTGCCAGTAGTCGCCGGGACAGGGGCGGCTACACCTTC. Translation gives CASSRRDRGGYTF.

The V call is TRBV19, the J call TRBJ2-3; weak D call: TRBD2 (7 bases). The CDR3 is 18 residues long. The ends were cut back, 3 bases at V and 4 bases at J, with 23 bases in the middle. Germline CDR1 is LNHDA and CDR2 is SQIVND (reference sequence). CDR3 amino acids: CASSILAGEEGDADTQYF. CDR3 DNA: TGTGCCAGTAGTATTCTCGCGGGAGAGGAGGGGGACGCAGATACGCAGTATTTT.

The chain is built from TRBV30 and TRBJ1-2, with unresolved D. The CDR3 contains 11 residues. The germline V gene has CDR1 GTSNPN and CDR2 SVGIG (reference sequence). Between the trimmed V and J ends, which lost 2 bases and 8 bases, there was a span of 9 bases. The CDR3 nucleotides are TGTGCCTGGAGTCTGAGGCCGGGCTACACCTTC. Encoded protein: CAWSLRPGYTF.

This clone has just one count. The chain carries TRBV5-4 and TRBJ2-5; D may be TRBD1 (6 bases). V lost 3 bases and J lost 2, with 8 bases in between. The CDR3 contains 13 residues. The germline CDR1 and CDR2 sequences are SGHNT and YYREEE (reference sequence). The CDR3 region is CASSWTAQETQYF. The CDR3 DNA reads TGTGCCAGCAGCTGGACAGCGCAAGAGACCCAGTACTTC.

The chain joins TRBV18 to TRBJ1-1; 7 nucleotides align to TRBD1. Germline CDR1 KGHSH, CDR2 LQKENI. The ends lost 4 bases at V and 7 bases at J; junction bases unmatched: 3. The CDR3 totals 12 residues. Written as DNA, the CDR3 is TGTGCCAGCTCACGGGCAGGGGGTGAAGCTTTCTTT. Its protein product is CASSRAGGEAFF.

CDR3 protein: CASSLGTGNTGELFF. The CDR3 DNA sequence: TGTGCCAGCAGCTTGGGGACAGGGAACACCGGGGAGCTGTTTTTT. The chain joins TRBV7-8 to TRBJ2-2, with 8 positions matching TRBD1. V lost 3 bases to trimming and J lost 1 base; unmatched junction nucleotides: 1. The germline V gene has CDR1 SGHVS and CDR2 FQNEAQ. This CDR3 region has 15 residues. Using reference TRBV7-8 and TRBJ2-2 for the parts outside the CDR3, the full variable domain is GAGVSQSPRYKVAKRGQDVALRCDPISGHVSLFWYQQALGQGPEFLTYFQNEAQLDKSGLPSDRFFAERPEGSVSTLKIQRTQQEDSAVYLCASSLGTGNTGELFFGEGSRLTVL.

In this sample, this clone turned up once. This chain uses TRBV6-5 with TRBJ1-2; the D is unclear. Germline CDR1 MNHEY, CDR2 SVGAGI. This CDR3 region has 12 residues. V was pared by 6 bases and J by 8 bases, with 13 bases between. CDR3 sequence: CASSRGSGGYTF. The CDR3 DNA follows: TGTGCCAGCAGCAGAGGGTCGGGCGGCTACACCTTC.

In DNA form, the CDR3 reads TGTGCCAGCAGAAGAAGCGGGATGAACACTGAAGCTTTCTTT. It encodes CASRRSGMNTEAFF. The chain is built from TRBV28 and TRBJ1-1; D is undetermined. The ends were cut back, 6 bases at V and 0 bases at J, with 11 bases in the middle. Germline V gene data show CDR1 as MDHEN and CDR2 as SYDVKM. CDR3 size: 14 residues.

In regard to this clone: Relative to the germline gene, one junction end is altered; a read error may explain this. The chain uses TRBV2 and TRBJ1-5; D gene ambiguous. The CDR3 extends over 15 amino acids. The germline V gene encodes CDR1 SNHLY and CDR2 FYNNEI. The CDR3 is CASREGSISNQPQHF. The CDR3, as DNA: TGTGCCAGCAGGGAAGGTAGCATCAGCAATCAGCCCCAGCATTTT.

The V gene is TRBV5-4, the J gene TRBJ2-1, with 10 bases fitting TRBD2. From germline, CDR1 is SGHNT and CDR2 YYREEE (reference sequence). Germline trimming cut 4 bases from V and 5 bases from J; bases unmatched to any gene: 6. The CDR3 has 15 amino acids. CDR3 bases: TGTGCCAGCAGCAGGGGTAGCGGGAGGAACAATGAGCAGTTCTTC. This codes for CASSRGSGRNNEQFF.

This chain uses TRBV5-1 with TRBJ2-7, with D uncertain. There are 13 residues in the CDR3. Germline CDR1 and CDR2: SGHRS and YFSETQ. Trimming pared 1 base from V and 2 bases from J, leaving 7 bases between. The CDR3 sequence is CASSLRDTYEQYF. In nucleotides, the CDR3 is TGCGCCAGCAGCTTGAGAGACACCTACGAGCAGTACTTC.

The chain recombines TRBV29-1 with TRBJ1-2; 8 positions match TRBD1. The V and J ends lost 0 bases and 4 bases, in that order; junction bases with no gene match: 7. Germline CDR1 and CDR2: SQVTM and ANQGSEA. The CDR3 runs to 15 residues. The CDR3 is CSVEEGQGAFYGYTF. CDR3 bases: TGCAGCGTTGAAGAAGGCCAGGGGGCATTCTATGGCTACACCTTC.

CDR3 sequence: CASSPGQVSSGNTIYF. The CDR3 DNA is TGCGCCAGCAGCCCTGGACAGGTCAGCTCTGGAAACACCATATATTTT. V and J are TRBV5-1 and TRBJ1-3; TRBD1 agrees at 7 bases. The ends lost 4 bases at V and 0 bases at J; junction bases unmatched: 7. The CDR3 extends over 16 amino acids. From germline, CDR1 is SGHRS and CDR2 YFSETQ.

This chain joins TRBV18 and TRBJ1-2; no firm D call. This CDR3 comprises 14 residues. Looked up from germline, CDR1 is KGHSH and CDR2 is LQKENI. V was clipped by 3 bases and J by 4 bases, with 12 bases between them. This chain's CDR3 is CASSPRSEIYGYTF. CDR3 nucleotide sequence: TGTGCCAGCTCACCGCGATCGGAGATCTATGGCTACACCTTC.

V is TRBV5-1 and J is TRBJ1-2, with 7 positions matching TRBD1. The CDR3 contains 13 residues. J lost 4 bases, V lost 5 bases, and 5 bases had no gene match. Looked up from germline, CDR1 is SGHRS and CDR2 is YFSETQ. This chain's CDR3 is CASRSDRVYGYTF. CDR3 DNA sequence: TGCGCCAGCAGATCCGACAGGGTCTATGGCTACACCTTC. The variable domain in full, with the rest retrieved from reference TRBV5-1 and TRBJ1-2, is KAGVTQTPRYLIKTRGQQVTLSCSPISGHRSVSWYQQTPGQGLQFLFEYFSETQRNKGNFPGRFSGRQFSNSRSEMNVSTLELGDSALYLCASRSDRVYGYTFGSGTRLTVV.

This rearrangement joins TRBV5-1 to TRBJ1-1; no clear D. The germline V gene encodes CDR1 SGHRS and CDR2 YFSETQ. Trimming cost V 5 bases and J 2 bases, with 16 bases left between them. The length of the CDR3 is 15 residues. The DNA of the CDR3 is TGCGCCAGCAGACCTCCTACCTTGACTAACACTGAAGCTTTCTTT. This encodes CASRPPTLTNTEAFF.